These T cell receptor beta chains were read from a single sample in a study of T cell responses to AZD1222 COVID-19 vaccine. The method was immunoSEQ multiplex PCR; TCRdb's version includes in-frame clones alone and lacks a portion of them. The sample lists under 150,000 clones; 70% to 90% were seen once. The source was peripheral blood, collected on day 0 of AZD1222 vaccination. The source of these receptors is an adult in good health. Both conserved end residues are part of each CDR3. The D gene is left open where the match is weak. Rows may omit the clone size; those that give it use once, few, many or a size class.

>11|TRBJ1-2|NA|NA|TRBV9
TGTGCCAGCAGCGGGTACTATGGCTACACCTTC
CASSGYYGYTF
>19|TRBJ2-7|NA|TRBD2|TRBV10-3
TGTGCCATCAGTGAGGAAATAGGACTAGCGGGACTTACCCGCTACGAGCAGTACTTC
CAISEEIGLAGLTRYEQYF
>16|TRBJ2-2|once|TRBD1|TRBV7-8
TGTGCCAGCAGCTTAGTGGGACAGGAGGTCCCCGGGGAGCTGTTTTTT
CASSLVGQEVPGELFF
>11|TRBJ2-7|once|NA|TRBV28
TGTGCCACCCTCCAACGCTACGAGCAGTACTTC
CATLQRYEQYF
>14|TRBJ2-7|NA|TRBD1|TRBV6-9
TGTGCCAGCAGTTCCTGGGACAGGGTACACGAGCAGTACTTC
CASSSWDRVHEQYF
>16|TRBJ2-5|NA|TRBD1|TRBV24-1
TGTGCCACCAGTGCCCACTCACAGGGGACCCTGGAGACCCAGTACTTC
CATSAHSQGTLETQYF
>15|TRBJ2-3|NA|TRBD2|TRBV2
TGTGCCAGCAGTGGGTCTAGCGGGAGACCTGATACGCAGTATTTT
CASSGSSGRPDTQYF
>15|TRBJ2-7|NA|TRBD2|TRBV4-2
TGTGCCAGCAGCCAAGAGACTAGCGGCTCCTACGAGCAGTACTTC
CASSQETSGSYEQYF
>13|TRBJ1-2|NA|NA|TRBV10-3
TGTGCCATCAGTGAGGGGCAGGGCTATGGCTACACCTTC
CAISEGQGYGYTF
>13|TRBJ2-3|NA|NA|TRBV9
TGTGCCAGCAGCGCTGGGGGCAGCCAGACGCAGTATTTT
CASSAGGSQTQYF
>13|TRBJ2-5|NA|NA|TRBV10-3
TGTGCCATCAGTGACGGACTCCAAGAGACCCAGTACTTC
CAISDGLQETQYF
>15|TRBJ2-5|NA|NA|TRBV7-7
TGTGCTAGCAGCCCCGCCCCAGTTGGGCCAGAGACCCAGTACTTC
CASSPAPVGPETQYF
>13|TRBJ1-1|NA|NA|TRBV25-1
TGTGCCAGCAGTGAAACCAGTCTCACTGAAGCTTTCTTT
CASSETSLTEAFF
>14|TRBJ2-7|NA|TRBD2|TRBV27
TGTGCCAGCAGTCCCGGGACTACCCTCTACGAGCAGTACTTC
CASSPGTTLYEQYF
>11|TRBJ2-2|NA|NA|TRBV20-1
TGCAGTGCTAGAGTCACCGGGGAGCTGTTTTTT
CSARVTGELFF
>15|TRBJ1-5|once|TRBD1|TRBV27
TGTGCCAGCAGACCGGGACAGGTAACCAATCAGCCCCAGCATTTT
CASRPGQVTNQPQHF
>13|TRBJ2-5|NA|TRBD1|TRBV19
TGTGCCAGCGGACAGGGTTGGCAAGAGACCCAGTACTTC
CASGQGWQETQYF
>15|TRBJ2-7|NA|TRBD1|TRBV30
TGTGCCTGGAGTCTGGTGGGCAGGGGGAGCCTCGAGCAGTACTTC
CAWSLVGRGSLEQYF
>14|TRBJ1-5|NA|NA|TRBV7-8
TGTGCCAGCAGCTTGGCAAGGGGTCATCAGCCCCAGCATTTT
CASSLARGHQPQHF
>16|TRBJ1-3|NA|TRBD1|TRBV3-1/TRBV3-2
TGTGCCAGCAGCCAACCGGGACAGGGGGAAGGAAACACCATATATTTT
CASSQPGQGEGNTIYF
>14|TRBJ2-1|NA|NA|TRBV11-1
TGTGCCAGCAGCTTCGGCGGGGTCTACAATGAGCAGTTCTTC
CASSFGGVYNEQFF
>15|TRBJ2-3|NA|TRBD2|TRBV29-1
TGCAGCGTTGCTCGGGGGGGAGCTAGCACAGATACGCAGTATTTT
CSVARGGASTDTQYF
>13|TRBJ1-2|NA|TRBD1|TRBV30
TGTGCCTGGAACAGGGGGCAGGACTATGGCTACACCTTC
CAWNRGQDYGYTF
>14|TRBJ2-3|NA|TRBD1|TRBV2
TGTGCCAGCACCCTAAGACAGGGCCCAGATACGCAGTATTTT
CASTLRQGPDTQYF
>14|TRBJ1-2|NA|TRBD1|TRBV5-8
TGTGCCAGCAGCACAGGACAGGGGGGATTTGGCTACACCTTC
CASSTGQGGFGYTF
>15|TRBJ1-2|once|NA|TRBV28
TGTGCCAGCAGTTTCAACCCGCGGGCGACAGGAGCTTCTCTCTTC
CASSFNPRATGASLF
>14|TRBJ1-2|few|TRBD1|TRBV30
TGTGCCTGGAGCTTAAATCAACAGGGGGCTGGCTACACCTTC
CAWSLNQQGAGYTF
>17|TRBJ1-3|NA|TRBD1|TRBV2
TGTGCCAGCAGTCCTAAAATTGGGACAGGCTCTGGAAACACCATATATTTT
CASSPKIGTGSGNTIYF
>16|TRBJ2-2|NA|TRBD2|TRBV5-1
TGCGCCAGCAGCAAGGAGCCTGGACTAGCAACCGGGGAGCTGTTTTTT
CASSKEPGLATGELFF
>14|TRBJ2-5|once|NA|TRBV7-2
TGTGCCAGCAGCTCCGGACAGACCCAAGAGACCCAGTACTTC
CASSSGQTQETQYF
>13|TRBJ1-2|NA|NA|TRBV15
TGTGCCACCAGGACACACCCTAACTATGGCTACACCTTC
CATRTHPNYGYTF
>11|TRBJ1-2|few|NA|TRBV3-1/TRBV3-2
TGTGCCAGCAGCCAATTAGCTGGCTACACCTTC
CASSQLAGYTF
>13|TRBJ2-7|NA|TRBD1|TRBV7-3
TGTGCCAGCAGCTTCACAGGGGCCTACGAGCAGTACTTC
CASSFTGAYEQYF
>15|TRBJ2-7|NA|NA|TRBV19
TGTGCCAGTAGTATTGACGGAAGAGGGTCCTACGAGCAGTACTTC
CASSIDGRGSYEQYF
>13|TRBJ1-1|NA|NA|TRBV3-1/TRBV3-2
TGTGCCAGCAGCCAACTGAGGTCCACCCTAGCTTTCTTT
CASSQLRSTLAFF
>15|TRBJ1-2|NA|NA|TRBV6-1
TGTGCCAGCAGTGAACGGGCAGTGAAAAACTATGGCTACACCTTC
CASSERAVKNYGYTF
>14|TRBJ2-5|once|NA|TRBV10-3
TGTGCCATCAGTGAGTCTGTCTACCAAGAGACCCAGTACTTC
CAISESVYQETQYF
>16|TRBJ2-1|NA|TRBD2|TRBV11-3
TGTGCCAGCAGCTTAGAGCGCGGGAGTGGAGGCAATGAGCAGTTCTTC
CASSLERGSGGNEQFF
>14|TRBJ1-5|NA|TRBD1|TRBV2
TGTGCCAGCAGTGAAGGGACAGGGAATCAGCCCCAGCATTTT
CASSEGTGNQPQHF
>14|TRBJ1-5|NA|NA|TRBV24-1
TGTGCCACCAGTGTAGGTAATAGCAATCAGCCCCAGCATTTT
CATSVGNSNQPQHF
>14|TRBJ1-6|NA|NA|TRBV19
TGTGCCAGTAGTATACTACAGCCCGATTCACCCCTCCACTTT
CASSILQPDSPLHF
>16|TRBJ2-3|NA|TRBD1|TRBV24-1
TGTGCCACCAGTGATCCCGGGACAGGGCCCATGTATACGCAGTATTTT
CATSDPGTGPMYTQYF
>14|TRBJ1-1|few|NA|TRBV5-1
TGCGCCAGCAGCTCGGGACTGCTTGGCACTGAAGCTTTCTTT
CASSSGLLGTEAFF
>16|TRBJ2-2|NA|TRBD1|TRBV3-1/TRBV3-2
TGTGCCAGCAGCCAGGACAGGGGGACGAACACCGGGGAGCTGTTTTTT
CASSQDRGTNTGELFF
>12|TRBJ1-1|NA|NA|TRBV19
TGTGCCAGTAGTATCGGGGAAGCTGAAGCTTTCTTT
CASSIGEAEAFF
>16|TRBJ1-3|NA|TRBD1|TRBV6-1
TGTGCCAGCAGTGTGGGACAGGGGATTTCTGGAAACACCATATATTTT
CASSVGQGISGNTIYF
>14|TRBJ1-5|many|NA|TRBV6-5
TGTGCCAGCAGGAGGACAGCTGGGGGTGAGCCCCAGCATTTT
CASRRTAGGEPQHF
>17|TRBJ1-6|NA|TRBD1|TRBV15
TGTGCCACCAGCAGCCGACAGGGGACCCTAATAAATTCACCCCTCCACTTT
CATSSRQGTLINSPLHF
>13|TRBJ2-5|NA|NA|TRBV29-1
TGCAGCGTTGGGCAGTCATACCAAGAGACCCAGTACTTC
CSVGQSYQETQYF
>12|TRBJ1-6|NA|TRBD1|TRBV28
TGTGCCAGCAGGGGGACAGGGACACCCCTCCACTTT
CASRGTGTPLHF
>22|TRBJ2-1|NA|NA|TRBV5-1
TGCGCCAGCAGCTCCGACAGGGCTGTTAATGGGGGGCTACGGGGTTCCTACAATGAGCAGTTCTTC
CASSSDRAVNGGLRGSYNEQFF
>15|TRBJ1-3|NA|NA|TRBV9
TGTGCCAGCAGCGTCCAGGGGAGCTCTGGAAACACCATATATTTT
CASSVQGSSGNTIYF
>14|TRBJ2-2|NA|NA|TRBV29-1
TGCAGCGTTGAATCGTGGTCAAACACCGGGGAGCTGTTTTTT
CSVESWSNTGELFF
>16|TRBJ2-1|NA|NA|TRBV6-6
TGTGCCAGCAGTTACTCGACGGGTTTCTCCTACAATGAGCAGTTCTTC
CASSYSTGFSYNEQFF
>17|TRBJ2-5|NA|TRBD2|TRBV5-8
TGTGCCAGCAGCCCATGGACTAGCGGGAGCCCTCAAGAGACCCAGTACTTC
CASSPWTSGSPQETQYF